This T cell receptor (beta chain) was captured in a study of CD8+ T cells in alopecia areata. Whole-study context: A 6-month period off drug followed tofacitinib, which lasted 6 to 18 months. Overall study findings and caveats: Patients shared TCRs less clearly than mice did, possibly for HLA-related reasons.

This clone has a handful of counts. The antigen remains unidentified. The CDR3 has 15 amino acids. Germline lookup yields CDR1 SQVTM and CDR2 ANQGSEA. V was shortened by 7 bases and J by 3 bases, with 21 bases between the two germline ends. Isolated RNA was reverse transcribed into cDNA used as the sequencing template. Sequencing used immunoSEQ multiplex PCR; TCRdb keeps in-frame clones, though not all of them. The sample has tens of thousands of clones, roughly 50% seen once. Treatment in this sample: oral pan-JAK inhibitor, 5-10 mg twice daily. Peripheral blood and lesional scalp punch biopsies were taken from alopecia areata patients.

This TCR was sampled from a human donor with alopecia areata. The chain joins TRBV29-1 to TRBJ1-2; D gene uncertain. Sequencing used CD8+ T cells sorted from blood, obtained at approximately week 36, from a patient treated with tofacitinib. For the CDR3, the DNA is TGCAGCGCTGATACCCTCGTTGAGGGTGACTATGGCTACACCTTC. Translating it yields CSADTLVEGDYGYTF.